Sequencing of this TCR beta chain was carried out in a study of shared clonotypes between healthy human individuals. Study conclusions and caveats: The study generally estimated greater richness for naive than memory subsets. Rarefaction demonstrated incomplete sorted-subset sequencing despite large depth. Clonotypes shared by all four donors outscored non-shared clonotypes in generation probability.

Only CD45RO-negative cells positively selected for CCR7 counted as naive CD8 cells, so terminally differentiated effector memory CD45RA+ cells were excluded. Germline V gives CDR1 SQVTM, CDR2 ANQGSEA. The CDR3 is 21 residues long. V shed 4 bases and J 7 bases; nucleotides not matched to a gene: 25. Some clones are missing from TCRdb's copy, which holds only in-frame ones; the method was immunoSEQ multiplex PCR. The table lists roughly 570,000 clones, 95% to 98% of them singletons, with approximately 0.3% in the top ten. Points on this clone: What it binds is not known.

This clonotype was obtained from a man aged 25-40 years in good health. Material for sequencing was naive CD8+ T cells sorted from blood. The chain joins TRBV29-1 to TRBJ2-1; 13 nucleotides align to TRBD2. CDR3 sequence: CSVGGWYEGMTSGRPLNEQFF. The CDR3, as DNA: TGCAGCGTTGGTGGCTGGTATGAGGGGATGACTAGCGGGAGGCCTCTGAATGAGCAGTTCTTC.